The present entry profiles one T cell receptor (beta chain) with its context. The clone's antigen remains unknown. Base qualities are missing; no much larger clone stands one base away. TCR beta CDR3 regions were amplified from RNA transcripts. For the first round of RT-PCR on the TCR CDR3, the HTBI primer set was used together with the Qiagen OneStep RT-PCR kit. The libraries were constructed in a second round of multiplex PCR and then size-selected and purified. Sequencing of the libraries was done on an Illumina HiSeq2000 using paired-end 100 bp reads. The original pipeline was this. SOAPnuke was used to process the raw data, throwing out any read that contained adapters or uncalled bases, had a mean Phred below 15, or lacked an exact constant-primer or identifier match. COPE v1.2.5 was used to merge high-quality paired reads, and clonotypes were defined as unique nucleotide sequences. Clonotypes were aligned to IMGT TRBV, TRBD and TRBJ reference segments using MiTCR v1.1. The analysis was restricted to V-J combinations with a frequency above 0.0001, which together covered 99.2% of the repertoires. The TCS score was defined as F50 (clonal expansion) divided by E x V (chaos), with BLOSUM62-based TCRdist calculated between CDR3 peptides within each V-J. Welch's t-statistics and random forest reduced 500 to 550 V-J features to 10 to 15, which were used in a naive Bayes classifier (R e1071). TCRdb reran the public reads through fastp at Q25 and MiXCR, keeping productive beta chains. Rows matching on CDR3 protein sequence are summarized as one entry with the most common DNA and genes. What appears here as the V and J calls and clone size reflects TCRdb's work, not the paper's. The sample table records under 650,000 distinct CDR3 sequences; 15% to 20% of these occur just once. The ten biggest clones cover about 3.8% of the sample.

The data are from a study of T cells in Graves' hyperthyroidism and ophthalmopathy (dated by TCRdb to the late 2010s). Regarding the research as a whole: Peripheral blood was collected at initial diagnosis, before any treatment. To identify distinguishing TCR V-J signatures, a discovery cohort of 90 to 100 patients was used, comprising roughly 45 with Graves' ophthalmopathy and 57 with stable Graves' hyperthyroidism. Prospective prediction of ophthalmopathy was tested in an independent validation cohort of fewer than 20 hyperthyroidism patients and approximately 17 patients who later progressed to ophthalmopathy. The roughly 91 discovery patients were randomly divided into training and test sets at a 7:3 ratio. The study also compared thyroid tissue and blood T-cell repertoires from five or six Graves' hyperthyroidism patients. Once sampling was done, hyperthyroidism patients were given methimazole at a starting dose of 30 mg daily, whereas ophthalmopathy patients were given high-dose intravenous methylprednisolone. The paper reports TCR Vbeta CDR3 sequencing of approximately 140 peripheral blood samples: over 40 ophthalmopathy, approximately 74 hyperthyroidism and around 17 progressor patients. The study at large found these results: No statistical method was used to fix the sample size in advance, and group allocation was not hidden from the investigators. Most expanded thyroid clonotypes (frequency above 0.001) were also found in blood, which suggests that blood repertoires may mirror thyroid immune responses. A 13 V-J signature model separated ophthalmopathy from stable hyperthyroidism, with roughly 88% sensitivity and about 81% specificity in cross-validation and 80%/75% in testing. In validation, progression to ophthalmopathy was predicted by the model with nearly 71% sensitivity and roughly 76% specificity, a median of 6.5 months before onset.

Trimming accounts for 1 base at V and 6 bases at J, while the number of junction bases matched to no gene is 9. Sequences LNHDA (CDR1) and SQIVND (CDR2) are obtained from the germline V gene (reference sequence). The CDR3 runs 16 residues from the cysteine to the phenylalanine. Only the CDR3 DNA is retained, 48 bases long and in frame from the first base. Graves' hyperthyroidism was defined as stable when no progression to ophthalmopathy occurred over 18 months of follow-up. Hyperthyroidism patients were aged 18 to 65 years and newly diagnosed, with disease duration of less than 2 months. Patients with uncontrolled infections, other autoimmune diseases, pregnancy or lactation were excluded. Diagnoses were based on clinical symptoms, serum thyroxine and TRAb, thyroid ultrasound and orbital computed tomography. PBMCs were isolated from about 9.1 ml of fresh peripheral blood by Ficoll-Paque density gradient centrifugation. Trizol reagent was used to extract total RNA, and RNA quality was then checked on an Agilent 2100 Bioanalyzer.

Sequenced: blood. The chain employs TRBV19 and TRBJ2-1, and 7 bases in between align with TRBD2. This receptor was obtained from a woman under 40 with Graves' hyperthyroidism. This receptor carries the CDR3 CASSIAGGPLRNEQFF. The DNA sequence is as follows: TGTGCCAGTAGTATAGCGGGAGGCCCCCTGCGCAATGAGCAGTTCTTC.